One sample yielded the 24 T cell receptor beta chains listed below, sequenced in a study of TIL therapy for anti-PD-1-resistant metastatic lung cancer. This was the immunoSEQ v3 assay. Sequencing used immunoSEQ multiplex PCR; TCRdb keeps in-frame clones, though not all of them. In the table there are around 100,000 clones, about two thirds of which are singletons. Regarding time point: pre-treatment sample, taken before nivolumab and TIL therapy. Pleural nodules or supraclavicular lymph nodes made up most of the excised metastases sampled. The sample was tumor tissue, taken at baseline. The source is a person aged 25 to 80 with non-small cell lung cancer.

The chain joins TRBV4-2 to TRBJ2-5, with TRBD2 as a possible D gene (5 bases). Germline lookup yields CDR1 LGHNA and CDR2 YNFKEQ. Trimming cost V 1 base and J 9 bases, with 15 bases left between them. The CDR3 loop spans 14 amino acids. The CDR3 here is CASSQGLASPAQYF. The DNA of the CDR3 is TGTGCCAGCAGCCAAGGGCTAGCTTCCCCGGCCCAGTACTTC.

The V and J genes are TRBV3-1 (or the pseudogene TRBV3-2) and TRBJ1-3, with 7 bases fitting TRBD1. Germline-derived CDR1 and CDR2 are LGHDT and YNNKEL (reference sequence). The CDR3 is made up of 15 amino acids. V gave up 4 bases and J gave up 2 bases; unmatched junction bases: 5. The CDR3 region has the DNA TGTGCCAGCAGCCCACAGGGGAACCCTGGAAACACCATATATTTT. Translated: CASSPQGNPGNTIYF.

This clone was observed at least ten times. The CDR3 DNA reads TGTGCCAGCAGCTTCGACAGCATCTTAAATAATTCACCCCTCCACTTT. Translated: CASSFDSILNNSPLHF. The chain employs TRBV6-2 or TRBV6-3 and TRBJ1-6; possible D gene TRBD1, 5 bases. This CDR3 has 16 residues. Trimming removed 6 bases at V and 5 bases at J, with 17 bases between. Germline-derived CDR1 and CDR2 are MNHEY and SVGEGT.

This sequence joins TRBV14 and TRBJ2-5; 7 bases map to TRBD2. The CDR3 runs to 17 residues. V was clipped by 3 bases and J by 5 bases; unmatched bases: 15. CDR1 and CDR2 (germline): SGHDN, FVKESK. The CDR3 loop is CASSHLRWGGPNETQYF. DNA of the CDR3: TGTGCCAGCAGCCATCTCCGCTGGGGAGGGCCTAATGAGACCCAGTACTTC.

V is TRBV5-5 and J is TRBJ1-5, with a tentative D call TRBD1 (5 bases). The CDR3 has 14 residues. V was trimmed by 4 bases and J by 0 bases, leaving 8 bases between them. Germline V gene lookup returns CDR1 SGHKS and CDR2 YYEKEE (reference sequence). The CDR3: CASSTGTSNQPQHF. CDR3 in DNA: TGTGCCAGCAGCACGGGGACTAGCAATCAGCCCCAGCATTTT.

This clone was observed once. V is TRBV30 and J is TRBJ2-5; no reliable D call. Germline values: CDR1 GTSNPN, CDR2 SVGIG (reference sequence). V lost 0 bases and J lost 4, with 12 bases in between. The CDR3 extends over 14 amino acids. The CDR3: CAWSVPKGVETQYF. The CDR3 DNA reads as TGTGCCTGGAGTGTACCAAAGGGCGTAGAGACCCAGTACTTC.

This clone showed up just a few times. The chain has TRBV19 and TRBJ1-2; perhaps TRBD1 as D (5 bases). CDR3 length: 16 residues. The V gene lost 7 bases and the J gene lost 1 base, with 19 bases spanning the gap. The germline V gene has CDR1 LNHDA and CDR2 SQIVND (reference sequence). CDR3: CASTSRGEDGNYGYTF. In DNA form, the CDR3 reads TGTGCCAGTACCAGCCGGGGGGAGGACGGTAACTATGGCTACACCTTC.

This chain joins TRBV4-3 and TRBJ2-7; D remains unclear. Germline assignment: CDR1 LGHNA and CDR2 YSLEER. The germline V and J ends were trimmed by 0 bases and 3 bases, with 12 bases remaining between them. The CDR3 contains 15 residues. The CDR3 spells CASSQENSEFYEQYF. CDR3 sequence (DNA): TGCGCCAGCAGCCAAGAAAACAGTGAATTCTACGAGCAGTACTTC.

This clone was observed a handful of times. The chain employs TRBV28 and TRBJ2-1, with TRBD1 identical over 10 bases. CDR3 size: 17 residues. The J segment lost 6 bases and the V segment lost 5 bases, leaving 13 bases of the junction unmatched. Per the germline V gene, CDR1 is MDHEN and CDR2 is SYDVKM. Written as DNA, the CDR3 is TGTGCCAGCAGTCCCGTTCCCGGGACAGGGGCGAGCAATGAGCAGTTCTTC. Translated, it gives CASSPVPGTGASNEQFF.

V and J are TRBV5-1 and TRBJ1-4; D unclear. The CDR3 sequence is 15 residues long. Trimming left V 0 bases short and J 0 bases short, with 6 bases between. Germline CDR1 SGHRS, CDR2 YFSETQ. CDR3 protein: CASSLELATNEKLFF. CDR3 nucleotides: TGCGCCAGCAGCTTGGAGCTTGCAACTAATGAAAAACTGTTTTTT.

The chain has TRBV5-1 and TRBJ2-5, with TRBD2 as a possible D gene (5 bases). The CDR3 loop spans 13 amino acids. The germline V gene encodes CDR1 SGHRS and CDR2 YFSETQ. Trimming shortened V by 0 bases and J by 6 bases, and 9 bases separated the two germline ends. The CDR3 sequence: CASSLGVGKTQYF. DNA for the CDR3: TGCGCCAGCAGCTTGGGGGTCGGGAAGACCCAGTACTTC. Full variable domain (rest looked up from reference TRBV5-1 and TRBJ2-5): KAGVTQTPRYLIKTRGQQVTLSCSPISGHRSVSWYQQTPGQGLQFLFEYFSETQRNKGNFPGRFSGRQFSNSRSEMNVSTLELGDSALYLCASSLGVGKTQYFGPGTRLLVL.

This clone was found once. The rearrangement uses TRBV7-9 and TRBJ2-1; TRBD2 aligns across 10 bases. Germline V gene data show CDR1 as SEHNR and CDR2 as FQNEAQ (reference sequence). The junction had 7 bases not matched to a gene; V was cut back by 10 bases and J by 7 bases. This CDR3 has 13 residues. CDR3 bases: TGTGCCAACCGACCTAGCGGGGGTAATGAGCAGTTCTTC. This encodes CANRPSGGNEQFF.

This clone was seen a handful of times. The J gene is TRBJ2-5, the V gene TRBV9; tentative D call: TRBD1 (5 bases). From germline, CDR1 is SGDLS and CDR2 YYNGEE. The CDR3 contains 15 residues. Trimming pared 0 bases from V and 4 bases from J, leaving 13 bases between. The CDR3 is CASSVVGAFGETQYF. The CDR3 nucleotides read TGTGCCAGCAGCGTAGTAGGGGCGTTCGGAGAGACCCAGTACTTC.

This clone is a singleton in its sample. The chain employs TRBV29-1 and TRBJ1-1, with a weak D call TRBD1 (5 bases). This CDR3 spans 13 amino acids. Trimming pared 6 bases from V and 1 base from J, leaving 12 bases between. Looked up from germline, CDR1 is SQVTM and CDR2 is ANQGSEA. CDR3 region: CSVSGGWNTEAFF. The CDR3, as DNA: TGCAGCGTGTCCGGGGGGTGGAACACTGAAGCTTTCTTT.

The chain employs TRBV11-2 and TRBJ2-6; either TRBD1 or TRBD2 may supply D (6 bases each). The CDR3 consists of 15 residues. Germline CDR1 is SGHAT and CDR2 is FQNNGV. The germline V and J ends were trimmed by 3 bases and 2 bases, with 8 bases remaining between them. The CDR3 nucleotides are TGTGCCAGCAGCTTGAGGGGGGCTGGGGCCAACGTCCTGACTTTC. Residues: CASSLRGAGANVLTF.

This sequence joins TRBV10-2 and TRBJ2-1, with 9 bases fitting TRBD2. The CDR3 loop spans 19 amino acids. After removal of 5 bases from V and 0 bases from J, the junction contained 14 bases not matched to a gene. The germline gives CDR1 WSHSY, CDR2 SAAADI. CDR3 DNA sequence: TGCGCCAGCAGTATCGGAGCGGGAGGCCTCCGGAGCTCCTACAATGAGCAGTTCTTC. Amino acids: CASSIGAGGLRSSYNEQFF.

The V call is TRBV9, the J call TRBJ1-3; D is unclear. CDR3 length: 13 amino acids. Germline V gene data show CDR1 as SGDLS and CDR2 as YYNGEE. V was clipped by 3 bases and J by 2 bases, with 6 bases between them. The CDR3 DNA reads TGTGCCAGCAGCGGTGGGGCTGGAAACACCATATATTTT. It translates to CASSGGAGNTIYF.

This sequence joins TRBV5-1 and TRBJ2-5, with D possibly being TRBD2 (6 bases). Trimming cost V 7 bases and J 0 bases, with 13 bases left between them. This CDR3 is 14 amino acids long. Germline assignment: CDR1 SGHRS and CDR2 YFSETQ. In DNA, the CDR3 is TGCGCCAGCGGGACTGGCCGGGACCAAGAGACCCAGTACTTC. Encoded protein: CASGTGRDQETQYF. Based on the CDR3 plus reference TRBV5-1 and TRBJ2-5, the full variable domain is KAGVTQTPRYLIKTRGQQVTLSCSPISGHRSVSWYQQTPGQGLQFLFEYFSETQRNKGNFPGRFSGRQFSNSRSEMNVSTLELGDSALYLCASGTGRDQETQYFGPGTRLLVL.

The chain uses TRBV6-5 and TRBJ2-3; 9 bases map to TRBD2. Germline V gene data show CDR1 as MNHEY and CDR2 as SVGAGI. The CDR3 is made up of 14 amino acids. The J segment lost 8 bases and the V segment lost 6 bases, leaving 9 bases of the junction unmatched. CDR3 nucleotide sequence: TGTGCCAGCAGACCTACCGGGACTAGCAGTACGCAGTATTTT. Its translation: CASRPTGTSSTQYF.

The DNA for the CDR3 is TGTGCCAGCTCAACCGGGACAGGGGGCTGGACTGGGGCCAACGTCCTGACTTTC. Translation gives CASSTGTGGWTGANVLTF. The rearrangement links TRBV18 to TRBJ2-6, with 12 positions matching TRBD1. Germline values: CDR1 KGHSH, CDR2 LQKENI. The V gene end was trimmed by 5 bases and the J gene end by 2 bases; junction bases not matched to a gene: 7. This CDR3 is built from 18 residues.

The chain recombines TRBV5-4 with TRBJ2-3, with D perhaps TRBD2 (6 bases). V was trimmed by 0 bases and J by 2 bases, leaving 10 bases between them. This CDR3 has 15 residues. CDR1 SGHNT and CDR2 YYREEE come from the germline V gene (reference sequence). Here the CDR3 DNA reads TGTGCCAGCAGCTTGGCCCTAGCGTACACAGATACGCAGTATTTT. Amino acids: CASSLALAYTDTQYF. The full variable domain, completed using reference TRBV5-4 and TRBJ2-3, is ETGVTQSPTHLIKTRGQQVTLRCSSQSGHNTVSWYQQALGQGPQFIFQYYREEENGRGNFPPRFSGLQFPNYSSELNVNALELDDSALYLCASSLALAYTDTQYFGPGTRLTVL.

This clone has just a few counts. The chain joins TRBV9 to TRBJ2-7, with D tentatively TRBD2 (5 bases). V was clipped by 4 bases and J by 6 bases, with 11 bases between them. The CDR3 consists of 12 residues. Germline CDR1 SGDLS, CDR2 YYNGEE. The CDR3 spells CASSYGAGEQYF. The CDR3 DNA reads TGTGCCAGCAGCTACGGCGCGGGCGAGCAGTACTTC.

The CDR3 here is CASSLGLDGETQYF. DNA for the CDR3: TGCGCCAGCAGCTTGGGGTTAGATGGGGAGACCCAGTACTTC. This rearrangement joins TRBV5-1 to TRBJ2-5; D is ambiguous. The CDR3 sequence is 14 residues long. With 0 bases removed from V and 5 bases from J, the gap between germline ends came to 11 bases. The germline V gene has CDR1 SGHRS and CDR2 YFSETQ.

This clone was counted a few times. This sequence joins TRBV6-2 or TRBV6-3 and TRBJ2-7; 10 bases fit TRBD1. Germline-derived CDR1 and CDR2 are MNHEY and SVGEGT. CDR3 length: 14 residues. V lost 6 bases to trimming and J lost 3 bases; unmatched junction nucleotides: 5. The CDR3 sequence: CASSMGDRGYEQYF. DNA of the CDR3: TGTGCCAGCAGCATGGGGGACAGGGGCTACGAGCAGTACTTC.